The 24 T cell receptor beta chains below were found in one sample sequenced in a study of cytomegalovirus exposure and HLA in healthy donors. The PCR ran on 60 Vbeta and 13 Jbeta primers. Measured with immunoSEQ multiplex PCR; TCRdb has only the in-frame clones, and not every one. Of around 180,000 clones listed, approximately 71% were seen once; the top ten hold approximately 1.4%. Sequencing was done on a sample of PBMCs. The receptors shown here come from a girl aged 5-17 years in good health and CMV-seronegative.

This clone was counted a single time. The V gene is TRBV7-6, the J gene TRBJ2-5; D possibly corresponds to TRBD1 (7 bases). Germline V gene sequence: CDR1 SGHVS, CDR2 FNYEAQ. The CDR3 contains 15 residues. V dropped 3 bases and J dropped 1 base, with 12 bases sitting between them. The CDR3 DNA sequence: TGTGCCAGCAGCTTGGAGGGACAGCCCCAAGAGACCCAGTACTTC. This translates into CASSLEGQPQETQYF.

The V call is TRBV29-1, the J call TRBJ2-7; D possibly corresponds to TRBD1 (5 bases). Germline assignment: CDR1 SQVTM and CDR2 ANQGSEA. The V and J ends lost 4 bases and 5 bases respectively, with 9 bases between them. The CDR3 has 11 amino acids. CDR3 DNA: TGCAGCGTTGCAGGGTGGGACGAGCAGTACTTC. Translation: CSVAGWDEQYF.

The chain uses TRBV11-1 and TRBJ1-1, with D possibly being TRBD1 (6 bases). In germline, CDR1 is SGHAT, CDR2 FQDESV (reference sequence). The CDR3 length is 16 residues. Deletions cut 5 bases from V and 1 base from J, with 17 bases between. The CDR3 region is CASSRPRGHWNTEAFF. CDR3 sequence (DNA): TGTGCCAGCAGCCGACCCCGGGGACACTGGAACACTGAAGCTTTCTTT.

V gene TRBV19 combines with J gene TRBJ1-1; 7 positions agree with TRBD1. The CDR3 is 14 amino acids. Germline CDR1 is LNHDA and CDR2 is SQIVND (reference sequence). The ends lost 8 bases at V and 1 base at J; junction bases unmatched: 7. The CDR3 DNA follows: TGTGCCAGTGGAAACAGGGGTAAGAACACTGAAGCTTTCTTT. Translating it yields CASGNRGKNTEAFF.

The CDR3 spells CASSLGPGADEQYF. The CDR3 DNA reads TGTGCCAGCAGCTTGGGACCAGGGGCAGACGAGCAGTACTTC. V usage is TRBV5-4 and J usage is TRBJ2-7, with D maybe TRBD1 (6 bases). Looked up from germline, CDR1 is SGHNT and CDR2 is YYREEE (reference sequence). Between the trimmed V and J ends, which lost 0 bases and 5 bases, there was a span of 12 bases. The CDR3 length is 14 residues.

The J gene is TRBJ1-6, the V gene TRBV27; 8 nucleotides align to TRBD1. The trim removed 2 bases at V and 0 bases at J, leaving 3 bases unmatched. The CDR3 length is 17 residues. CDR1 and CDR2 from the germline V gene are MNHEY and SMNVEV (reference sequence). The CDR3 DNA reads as TGTGCCAGCAGTTTAAACAGGGGGAGCTCCTATAATTCACCCCTCCACTTT. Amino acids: CASSLNRGSSYNSPLHF.

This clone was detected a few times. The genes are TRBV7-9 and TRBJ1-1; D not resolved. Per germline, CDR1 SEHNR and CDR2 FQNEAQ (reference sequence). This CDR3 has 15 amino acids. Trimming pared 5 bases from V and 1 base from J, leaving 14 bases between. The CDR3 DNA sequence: TGTGCCAGCAGCCAACCCTTGGCGGGGAACACTGAAGCTTTCTTT. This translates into CASSQPLAGNTEAFF.

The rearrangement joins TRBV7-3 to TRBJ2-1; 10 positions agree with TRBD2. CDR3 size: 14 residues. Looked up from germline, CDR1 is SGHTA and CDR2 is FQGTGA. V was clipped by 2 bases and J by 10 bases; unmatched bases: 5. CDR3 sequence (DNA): TGTGCCAGCAGCTTAGCTAGCGGGGGCGGAGAGCAGTTCTTC. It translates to CASSLASGGGEQFF. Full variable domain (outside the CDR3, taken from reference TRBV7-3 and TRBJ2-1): GAGVSQTPSNKVTEKGKYVELRCDPISGHTALYWYRQSLGQGPEFLIYFQGTGAADDSGLPNDRFFAVRPEGSVSTLKIQRTERGDSAVYLCASSLASGGGEQFFGPGTRLTVL.

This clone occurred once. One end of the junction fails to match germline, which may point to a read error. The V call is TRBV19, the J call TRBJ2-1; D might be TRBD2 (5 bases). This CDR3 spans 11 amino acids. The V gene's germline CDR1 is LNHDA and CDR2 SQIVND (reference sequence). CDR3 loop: CATAGYDEQFF. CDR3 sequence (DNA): TGTGCCACTGCGGGCTACGATGAGCAGTTCTTC.

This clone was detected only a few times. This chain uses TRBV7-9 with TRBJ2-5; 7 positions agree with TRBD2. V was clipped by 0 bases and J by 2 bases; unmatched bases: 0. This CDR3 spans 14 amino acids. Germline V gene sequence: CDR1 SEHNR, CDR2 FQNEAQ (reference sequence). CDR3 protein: CASSLARGQETQYF. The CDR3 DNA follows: TGTGCCAGCAGCTTAGCGCGGGGGCAAGAGACCCAGTACTTC.

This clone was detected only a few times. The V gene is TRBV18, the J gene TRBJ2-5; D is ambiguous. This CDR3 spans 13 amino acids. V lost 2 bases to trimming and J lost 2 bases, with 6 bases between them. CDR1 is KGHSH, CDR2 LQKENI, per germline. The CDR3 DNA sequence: TGTGCCAGCTCACCAATGTATCAAGAGACCCAGTACTTC. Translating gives CASSPMYQETQYF.

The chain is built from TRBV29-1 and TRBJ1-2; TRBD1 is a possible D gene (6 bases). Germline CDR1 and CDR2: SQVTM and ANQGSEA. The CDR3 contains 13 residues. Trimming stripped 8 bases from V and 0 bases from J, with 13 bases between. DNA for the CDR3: TGCAGCCTTTCAACAGGGTCTAACTATGGCTACACCTTC. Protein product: CSLSTGSNYGYTF. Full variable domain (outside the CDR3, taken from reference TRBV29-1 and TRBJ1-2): SAVISQKPSRDICQRGTSLTIQCQVDSQVTMMFWYRQQPGQSLTLIATANQGSEATYESGFVIDKFPISRPNLTFSTLTVSNMSPEDSSIYLCSLSTGSNYGYTFGSGTRLTVV.

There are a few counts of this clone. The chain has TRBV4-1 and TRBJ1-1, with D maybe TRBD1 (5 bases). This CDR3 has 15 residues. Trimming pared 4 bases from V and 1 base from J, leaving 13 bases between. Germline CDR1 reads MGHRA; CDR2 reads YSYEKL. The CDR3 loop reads CASSRGDFENTEAFF. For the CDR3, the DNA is TGCGCCAGCAGCCGAGGGGACTTTGAGAACACTGAAGCTTTCTTT.

The DNA of the CDR3 is TGTGCCAGCAGCTCACTAGCGGGGGGGTCATATGAGCAGTTCTTC. Its protein is CASSSLAGGSYEQFF. This sequence joins TRBV7-9 and TRBJ2-1, with 13 bases that match TRBD2. V lost 4 bases to trimming and J lost 8 bases; unmatched junction nucleotides: 5. CDR3 length: 15 amino acids. Germline assignment: CDR1 SEHNR and CDR2 FQNEAQ (reference sequence).

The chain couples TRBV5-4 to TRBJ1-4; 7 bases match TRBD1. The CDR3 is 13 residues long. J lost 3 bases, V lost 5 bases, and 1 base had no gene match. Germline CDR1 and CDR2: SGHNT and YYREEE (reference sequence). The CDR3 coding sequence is TGTGCCAGCAGGACAGGGCCTAATGAAAAACTGTTTTTT. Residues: CASRTGPNEKLFF.

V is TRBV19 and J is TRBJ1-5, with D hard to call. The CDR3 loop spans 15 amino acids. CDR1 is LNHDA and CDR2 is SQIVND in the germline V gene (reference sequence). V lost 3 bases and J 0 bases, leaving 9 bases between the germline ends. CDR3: CASSIYRDSNQPQHF. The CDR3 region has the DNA TGTGCCAGTAGTATTTACAGAGATAGCAATCAGCCCCAGCATTTT.

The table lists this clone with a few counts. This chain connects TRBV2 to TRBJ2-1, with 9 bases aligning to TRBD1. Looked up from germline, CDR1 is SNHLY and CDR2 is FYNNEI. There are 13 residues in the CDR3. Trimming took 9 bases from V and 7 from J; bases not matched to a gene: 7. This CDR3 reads CASSGQGRNEQFF. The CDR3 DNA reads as TGTGCCAGTTCCGGACAGGGGAGGAATGAGCAGTTCTTC.

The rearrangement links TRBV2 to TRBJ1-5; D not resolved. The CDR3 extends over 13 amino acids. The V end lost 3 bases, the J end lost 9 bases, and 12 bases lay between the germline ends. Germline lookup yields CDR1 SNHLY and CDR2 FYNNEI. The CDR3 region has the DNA TGTGCCAGCAGTGAGTCGAACGGTGGGCCCCAGCATTTT. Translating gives CASSESNGGPQHF.

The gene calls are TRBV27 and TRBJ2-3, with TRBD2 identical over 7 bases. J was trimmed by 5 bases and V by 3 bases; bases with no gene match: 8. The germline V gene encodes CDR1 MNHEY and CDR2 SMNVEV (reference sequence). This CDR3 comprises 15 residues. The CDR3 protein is CASSFGGLGVDTQYF. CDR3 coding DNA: TGTGCCAGCAGTTTCGGGGGGTTGGGTGTAGATACGCAGTATTTT.

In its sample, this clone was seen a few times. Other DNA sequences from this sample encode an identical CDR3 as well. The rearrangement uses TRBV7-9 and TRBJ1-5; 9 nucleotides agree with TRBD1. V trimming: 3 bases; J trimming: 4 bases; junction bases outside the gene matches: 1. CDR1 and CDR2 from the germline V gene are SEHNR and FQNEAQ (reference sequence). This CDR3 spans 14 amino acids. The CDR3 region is CASSLGTGNQPQHF. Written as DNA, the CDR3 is TGTGCCAGCAGCTTGGGGACAGGGAATCAGCCCCAGCATTTT.

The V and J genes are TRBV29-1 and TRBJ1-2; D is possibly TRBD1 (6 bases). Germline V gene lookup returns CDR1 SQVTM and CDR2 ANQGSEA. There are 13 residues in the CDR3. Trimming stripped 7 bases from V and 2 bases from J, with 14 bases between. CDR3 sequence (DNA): TGCAGCGGAACACAGGGATTAAACTATGGCTACACCTTC. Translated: CSGTQGLNYGYTF.

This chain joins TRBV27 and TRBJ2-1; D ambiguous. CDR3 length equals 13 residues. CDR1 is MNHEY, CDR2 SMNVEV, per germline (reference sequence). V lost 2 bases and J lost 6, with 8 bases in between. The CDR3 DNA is TGTGCCAGCAGTTTAGGGCAGTCCAATGAGCAGTTCTTC. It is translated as CASSLGQSNEQFF.

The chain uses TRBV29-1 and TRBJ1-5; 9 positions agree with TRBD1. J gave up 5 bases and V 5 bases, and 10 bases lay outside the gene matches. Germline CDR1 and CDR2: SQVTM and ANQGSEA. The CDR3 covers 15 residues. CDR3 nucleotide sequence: TGCAGCGTTTCACCGGGACAGGGTAAGGATCAGCCCCAGCATTTT. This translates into CSVSPGQGKDQPQHF.

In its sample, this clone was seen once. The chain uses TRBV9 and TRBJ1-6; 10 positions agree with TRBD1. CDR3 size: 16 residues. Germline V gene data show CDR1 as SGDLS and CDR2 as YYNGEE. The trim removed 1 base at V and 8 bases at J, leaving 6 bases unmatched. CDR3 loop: CASSVRGDRGYSPLHF. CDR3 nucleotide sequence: TGTGCCAGCAGCGTAAGGGGGGACAGGGGATATTCACCCCTCCACTTT. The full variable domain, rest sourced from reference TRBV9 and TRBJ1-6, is DSGVTQTPKHLITATGQRVTLRCSPRSGDLSVYWYQQSLDQGLQFLIQYYNGEERAKGNILERFSAQQFPDLHSELNLSSLELGDSALYFCASSVRGDRGYSPLHFGNGTRLTVT.